This TCR beta chain was captured by sequencing in a study of blood T cell repertoires in COVID-19. Study overall: Collection of acute and convalescent COVID-19 samples took place in the United States, Italy and Spain. Nucleic acid was either cDNA or gDNA, and it came from T cells, B-cell-depleted T cells, or PBMCs.

Original data processing: Amplifying reference gene primers gave estimates of nucleated cell counts. Data came from immunoSEQ multiplex PCR; TCRdb stores just in-frame clones and leaves some out. The V and J calls and clone size are taken from that table; D and trimming were inferred from the DNA. The table shows tens of thousands of clones, with under 85% occurring only once. This CDR3 spans 15 amino acids. The germline V gene encodes CDR1 MNHEY and CDR2 SVGEGT. Unmatched junction bases numbered 6, after V lost 4 bases and J lost 1 base. This TCR was recovered from a man aged 65 to 85 with acute or convalescent COVID-19. What was sequenced was peripheral blood. This sequence joins TRBV6-2 or TRBV6-3 and TRBJ2-5; 7 bases match TRBD2. The CDR3 DNA is TGTGCCAGCAGTTCCCTGCTAGCGGCCCAAGAGACCCAGTACTTC. Its protein is CASSSLLAAQETQYF.